Following are 16 T cell receptor beta chains from one sample sequenced in a study of OX40 agonist ivuxolimab in advanced cancers. Repertoires were generated with immunoSEQ multiplex PCR, while TCRdb's copy carries only in-frame clones and drops some. The repertoire includes 100,000 or so clones, roughly 95% of them detected once, and roughly 2% sits in the top ten. The specimen comprised CD4+ or CD8+ T cells sorted from blood, sampled in a trial of the OX40 agonist ivuxolimab. These receptors originate from an adult with an advanced solid tumor such as melanoma, head and neck, liver or kidney cancer.

The chain has TRBV20-1 and TRBJ2-1; D remains unclear. The V end was cut by 5 bases, the J end by 5 bases, with 4 bases between. Germline CDR1 reads DFQATT; CDR2 reads SNEGSKA (reference sequence). The CDR3 has 10 amino acids. The CDR3 DNA is TGCAGTGCTGCCCACAATGAGCAGTTCTTC. Protein product: CSAAHNEQFF.

The CDR3 DNA reads as TGTGCCAGCAGTTTCTCCGATCGGCGCCGGGAGCAGTACTTC. Translated, it gives CASSFSDRRREQYF. This chain links TRBV28 with TRBJ2-7; unclear D gene. This CDR3 spans 14 amino acids. Germline CDR1 and CDR2: MDHEN and SYDVKM. The V and J ends lost 3 bases and 7 bases respectively, with 16 bases between them.

V is TRBV9 and J is TRBJ1-2; 8 bases align to TRBD1. Germline lookup yields CDR1 SGDLS and CDR2 YYNGEE. V dropped 3 bases and J dropped 6; count of bases not matched to a gene: 10. The CDR3 has 15 amino acids. CDR3 sequence: CASSASTGEADGYTF. The CDR3 nucleotides read TGTGCCAGCAGCGCATCGACAGGGGAAGCCGATGGCTACACCTTC.

The chain uses TRBV6-6 and TRBJ2-3; D remains unclear. V was clipped by 5 bases and J by 4 bases, with 7 bases between them. The CDR3 runs to 12 residues. Looked up from germline, CDR1 is MNHNY and CDR2 is SVGAGI (reference sequence). CDR3: CASSPRADTQYF. For the CDR3, the DNA is TGTGCCAGCAGTCCCCGGGCAGATACGCAGTATTTT.

This rearrangement joins TRBV19 to TRBJ2-5; no clear D gene. There are 11 residues in the CDR3. Per the germline V gene, CDR1 is LNHDA and CDR2 is SQIVND (reference sequence). The germline V and J ends were trimmed by 5 bases and 2 bases, with 3 bases remaining between them. The CDR3 region has the DNA TGTGCCAGTAGTCTTCAAGAGACCCAGTACTTC. Translation gives CASSLQETQYF.

The V and J genes are TRBV7-3 and TRBJ2-1; D remains ambiguous. Per germline, CDR1 SGHTA and CDR2 FQGTGA. The V and J ends lost 3 bases and 5 bases respectively, with 8 bases between them. The CDR3 contains 13 residues. This CDR3 is CASSFQAHNEQFF. Here the CDR3 DNA reads TGTGCCAGCAGCTTTCAAGCCCACAATGAGCAGTTCTTC.

J is TRBJ2-1 and V is TRBV2; D is tentatively TRBD1 or TRBD2 (5 bases each). Trimming removed 1 base at V and 7 bases at J, with 17 bases between. The CDR3 has 16 residues. Germline V gives CDR1 SNHLY, CDR2 FYNNEI. The CDR3 DNA sequence: TGTGCCAGCAGTGAAGAGAGGGGAACTAGAAATAATGAGCAGTTCTTC. It is translated as CASSEERGTRNNEQFF.

The chain is built from TRBV28 and TRBJ1-4; D is unresolved. Germline loops: CDR1 MDHEN, CDR2 SYDVKM. The CDR3 is made up of 14 amino acids. Trimming took 3 bases from V and 7 from J, leaving 12 bases between them. As DNA, the CDR3 is TGTGCCAGCAGTTTCTCCCTGGAGGGTGAAAAACTGTTTTTT. Its translation is CASSFSLEGEKLFF. The variable domain in full, completed from reference TRBV28 and TRBJ1-4, reads DVKVTQSSRYLVKRTGEKVFLECVQDMDHENMFWYRQDPGLGLRLIYFSYDVKMKEKGDIPEGYSVSREKKERFSLILESASTNQTSMYLCASSFSLEGEKLFFGSGTQLSVL.

The rearrangement joins TRBV7-9 to TRBJ2-1; TRBD1 agrees at 9 bases. The V gene end was trimmed by 5 bases and the J gene end by 2 bases; junction bases not matched to a gene: 4. In germline, CDR1 is SEHNR, CDR2 FQNEAQ (reference sequence). There are 15 residues in the CDR3. CDR3: CASSERDRAYNEQFF. For the CDR3, the DNA is TGTGCCAGCAGCGAGCGGGACAGGGCCTACAATGAGCAGTTCTTC. The whole variable domain, filled in from reference TRBV7-9 and TRBJ2-1, reads DTGVSQNPRHKITKRGQNVTFRCDPISEHNRLYWYRQTLGQGPEFLTYFQNEAQLEKSRLLSDRFSAERPKGSFSTLEIQRTEQGDSAMYLCASSERDRAYNEQFFGPGTRLTVL.

The CDR3 DNA reads as TGTGCCACCAGCAGAGGTAGCGGGAGCGGAAATGAGCAGTTCTTC. This encodes CATSRGSGSGNEQFF. The chain carries TRBV15 and TRBJ2-1; 9 bases are shared with TRBD2. The CDR3 is made up of 15 amino acids. Looked up from germline, CDR1 is LNHNV and CDR2 is YYDKDF (reference sequence). V gave up 1 base and J gave up 7 bases; unmatched junction bases: 5.

V gene TRBV2 combines with J gene TRBJ1-2, with D hard to call. V was cut by 3 bases and J by 4 bases, with 12 bases left in between. The CDR3 has 14 residues. CDR1 is SNHLY, CDR2 FYNNEI, per germline. The CDR3: CASSDLAAGYGYTF. As DNA, the CDR3 is TGTGCCAGCAGTGACCTGGCGGCGGGCTATGGCTACACCTTC.

Points on this clone: Additional DNA sequences in this sample encode the identical CDR3. The chain recombines TRBV28 with TRBJ2-3; a possible D gene is TRBD2 (5 bases). With 2 bases removed from V and 0 bases from J, the gap between germline ends came to 6 bases. This CDR3 comprises 14 residues. CDR1 is MDHEN and CDR2 is SYDVKM in the germline V gene. The CDR3 loop is CASSLRGSTDTQYF. CDR3 nucleotide sequence: TGTGCCAGCAGTTTACGGGGTAGCACAGATACGCAGTATTTT.

The chain carries TRBV2 and TRBJ2-1; D gene unclear. The length of the CDR3 is 13 residues. V was cut by 7 bases and J by 2 bases, with 9 bases left in between. Germline loops: CDR1 SNHLY, CDR2 FYNNEI. The CDR3 region has the DNA TGTGCCAGCACCGACCGCGCCTACAATGAGCAGTTCTTC. Its protein is CASTDRAYNEQFF.

Only one count was recorded for this clone. The chain employs TRBV27 and TRBJ2-6; the D gene is possibly TRBD1 (6 bases). This CDR3 has 15 amino acids. With 0 bases removed from V and 4 bases from J, the gap between germline ends came to 7 bases. In germline, CDR1 is MNHEY, CDR2 SMNVEV (reference sequence). The CDR3 region has the DNA TGTGCCAGCAGTTTATCGGGGACAGGGGCCAACGTCCTGACTTTC. As protein: CASSLSGTGANVLTF.

The chain uses TRBV14 and TRBJ2-1; D is tentatively TRBD1 or TRBD2 (5 bases each). Trimming shortened V by 1 base and J by 2 bases, and 9 bases separated the two germline ends. The CDR3 totals 15 residues. Germline CDR1 is SGHDN and CDR2 is FVKESK. Here the CDR3 reads CASSQVGEPYNEQFF. CDR3 nucleotide sequence: TGTGCCAGCAGCCAAGTAGGGGAGCCCTACAATGAGCAGTTCTTC.

This chain joins TRBV7-9 and TRBJ1-3; D uncertain. CDR1 SEHNR and CDR2 FQNEAQ come from the germline V gene (reference sequence). The CDR3 spans 15 residues. Trimming removed 4 bases at V and 0 bases at J, with 10 bases between. In nucleotides, the CDR3 is TGTGCCAGCAGCTCGACAACTTACTCTGGAAACACCATATATTTT. This gives the protein CASSSTTYSGNTIYF.